Each of the 22 T cell receptor beta chains below was sequenced from the same sample in a study of CD8+ T cells in alopecia areata. The treatment: oral pan-JAK inhibitor, 5-10 mg twice daily. RNA was extracted and reverse transcribed into cDNA as the sequencing template. Profiled with immunoSEQ multiplex PCR; TCRdb holds only in-frame clones, not every one. The sample contains 210,000 or so clones, roughly 66% of which appear only once. The sequences come from CD4+ T cells sorted from blood, collected between weeks 44 and 45, from a patient treated with tofacitinib. These receptors were taken from a human donor with alopecia areata.

The CDR3 spells CASSEVLRVYGYTF. The CDR3 DNA reads TGTGCCAGCAGTGAAGTACTCCGGGTCTATGGCTACACCTTC. The gene calls are TRBV2 and TRBJ1-2; the D is unclear. The V end lost 1 base, the J end lost 4 bases, and 10 bases lay between the germline ends. Germline CDR1 is SNHLY and CDR2 is FYNNEI. The CDR3 is made up of 14 amino acids.

The V and J genes are TRBV2 and TRBJ1-5, with 9 bases identical to TRBD1. The CDR3 loop spans 15 amino acids. The trim removed 6 bases at V and 3 bases at J, leaving 6 bases unmatched. CDR1 and CDR2 (germline): SNHLY, FYNNEI. The CDR3, as DNA: TGTGCCAGCAGCCGCGGGACAGGGAACAATCAGCCCCAGCATTTT. Its protein is CASSRGTGNNQPQHF.

The rearrangement joins TRBV27 to TRBJ1-6; 7 bases are a match to TRBD1. The CDR3 sequence is 16 residues long. The V gene end was trimmed by 3 bases and the J gene end by 3 bases; junction bases not matched to a gene: 5. Germline V CDR1 and CDR2: MNHEY, SMNVEV (reference sequence). The chain's CDR3 is CASSFTGAFYNSPLHF. DNA for the CDR3: TGTGCCAGCAGTTTCACAGGGGCGTTCTATAATTCACCCCTCCACTTT.

The V gene is TRBV29-1, the J gene TRBJ1-1; D unclear. V lost 6 bases, J lost 1 base, and 15 bases lay in between. The CDR3 consists of 14 residues. Germline V gene lookup returns CDR1 SQVTM and CDR2 ANQGSEA. The chain's CDR3 is CSVAPAGRNTEAFF. CDR3 bases: TGCAGCGTCGCCCCTGCCGGCCGGAACACTGAAGCTTTCTTT.

The V and J genes are TRBV2 and TRBJ2-7; 7 bases match TRBD1. CDR1 is SNHLY, CDR2 FYNNEI, per germline. The CDR3 consists of 14 residues. J was trimmed by 3 bases and V by 5 bases; bases with no gene match: 7. The CDR3 protein is CASSRQGRDYEQYF. CDR3 DNA: TGTGCCAGCAGTCGACAGGGTCGAGACTACGAGCAGTACTTC.

CDR3 protein: CASSQAAHNQPQHF. In DNA, the CDR3 is TGCGCCAGCAGCCAAGCGGCTCACAATCAGCCCCAGCATTTT. V gene TRBV4-1 combines with J gene TRBJ1-5; no reliable D call. The CDR3 totals 14 residues. Trimming pared 1 base from V and 3 bases from J, leaving 7 bases between. Germline V gives CDR1 MGHRA, CDR2 YSYEKL.

This clone has just a few counts. V and J are TRBV5-8 and TRBJ1-6; D not resolved. The germline V gene encodes CDR1 SGHTS and CDR2 YDEGEE. V was clipped by 4 bases and J by 7 bases, with 6 bases between them. The CDR3 loop spans 12 amino acids. CDR3 region: CASSLRNSPLHF. DNA of the CDR3: TGTGCCAGCAGCCTGAGAAATTCACCCCTCCACTTT.

The chain's CDR3 is CAISRSGGSTDTQYF. The CDR3 DNA reads TGTGCCATCAGTCGGAGCGGGGGAAGCACAGATACGCAGTATTTT. The chain has TRBV10-3 and TRBJ2-3, with 8 positions matching TRBD2. The CDR3 consists of 15 residues. Losses at the gene ends were 5 bases for V and 0 bases for J; bases not matched to a gene: 4. Germline loops: CDR1 ENHRY, CDR2 SYGVKD.

This clone was observed a few times. The chain uses TRBV30 and TRBJ1-6; the match to TRBD1 covers 7 bases. The CDR3 spans 16 residues. Trimming cost V 3 bases and J 8 bases; bases outside gene matches: 13. CDR1 and CDR2 from the germline V gene are GTSNPN and SVGIG (reference sequence). This chain's CDR3 is CAWRLAGGGMDSPLHF. In nucleotides, the CDR3 is TGTGCCTGGAGGTTGGCAGGGGGGGGGATGGATTCACCCCTCCACTTT.

This clone turned up a few times. J is TRBJ2-7 and V is TRBV15; D is uncertain. Trimming took 3 bases from V and 2 from J, leaving 8 bases between them. The CDR3 spans 13 residues. The germline V gene encodes CDR1 LNHNV and CDR2 YYDKDF (reference sequence). The CDR3 DNA sequence: TGTGCCACCAGCAGGGACCTCACCTACGAGCAGTACTTC. Translation: CATSRDLTYEQYF.

This rearrangement joins TRBV25-1 to TRBJ1-4; D gene unclear. Germline V gives CDR1 MGHDK, CDR2 SYGVNS. The CDR3 has 15 residues. The V and J ends lost 1 base and 8 bases respectively, with 14 bases between them. This CDR3 is CASSEFSGEREKLFF. The CDR3 DNA is TGTGCCAGCAGTGAATTCTCAGGTGAACGGGAAAAACTGTTTTTT. Full variable domain (missing parts from reference TRBV25-1 and TRBJ1-4): EADIYQTPRYLVIGTGKKITLECSQTMGHDKMYWYQQDPGMELHLIHYSYGVNSTEKGDLSSESTVSRIRTEHFPLTLESARPSHTSQYLCASSEFSGEREKLFFGSGTQLSVL.

This clone showed up just a few times. The chain carries TRBV5-1 and TRBJ2-5; D is unresolved. CDR1 is SGHRS and CDR2 is YFSETQ in the germline V gene. Trimming cost V 0 bases and J 2 bases, with 11 bases left between them. This CDR3 spans 15 amino acids. The CDR3 DNA follows: TGCGCCAGCAGCTTGGCCTCACGGAAACAAGAGACCCAGTACTTC. Its protein is CASSLASRKQETQYF.

The chain recombines TRBV29-1 with TRBJ2-2; no reliable D call. Deletions cut 7 bases from V and 0 bases from J, with 12 bases between. Germline V gives CDR1 SQVTM, CDR2 ANQGSEA. The CDR3 extends over 14 amino acids. The CDR3 loop is CSAKSQTNTGELFF. In DNA form, the CDR3 reads TGCAGCGCCAAATCTCAGACGAACACCGGGGAGCTGTTTTTT.

The chain couples TRBV6-5 to TRBJ2-5, with D tentatively TRBD2 (5 bases). The CDR3 is 14 amino acids. The V end was cut by 2 bases, the J end by 4 bases, with 11 bases between. From germline, CDR1 is MNHEY and CDR2 SVGAGI. In DNA, the CDR3 is TGTGCCAGCAGTTACCTCGACCGGGGAGAGACCCAGTACTTC. Its protein product is CASSYLDRGETQYF.

The chain employs TRBV30 and TRBJ1-3, with a tentative D call TRBD1 (5 bases). The CDR3 has 18 residues. V was pared by 0 bases and J by 0 bases, with 18 bases between. Germline CDR1 and CDR2: GTSNPN and SVGIG (reference sequence). CDR3: CAWSVLHAGRFSGNTIYF. The CDR3 DNA reads as TGTGCCTGGAGTGTACTGCATGCAGGGAGATTCTCTGGAAACACCATATATTTT.

The table lists this clone with a few counts. J is TRBJ2-1 and V is TRBV7-9; D possibly corresponds to TRBD2 (6 bases). CDR3 length: 11 residues. The germline CDR1 and CDR2 sequences are SEHNR and FQNEAQ (reference sequence). The V gene lost 9 bases and the J gene lost 4 bases, with 7 bases spanning the gap. In nucleotides, the CDR3 is TGTGCCAGTGGGACTTACAATGAGCAGTTCTTC. It codes for CASGTYNEQFF.

Only a few counts were recorded for this clone. The chain recombines TRBV7-7 with TRBJ2-4, with 8 bases fitting TRBD1. Germline loops: CDR1 SSHAT, CDR2 FNYEAQ (reference sequence). The CDR3 spans 17 residues. Losses at the gene ends were 5 bases for V and 1 base for J; bases not matched to a gene: 10. This CDR3 reads CASSRRQGWEAKNIQYF. The CDR3 DNA reads TGTGCCAGCAGCCGCAGACAGGGGTGGGAGGCCAAAAACATTCAGTACTTC.

The J gene is TRBJ1-2, the V gene TRBV29-1; D is perhaps TRBD1 (6 bases). This CDR3 is 14 amino acids long. V lost 3 bases, J lost 6 bases, and 17 bases lay in between. Germline CDR1 and CDR2: SQVTM and ANQGSEA. The chain's CDR3 is CSVDEGGGLNGYTF. CDR3 DNA: TGCAGCGTTGATGAGGGGGGTGGGTTAAATGGCTACACCTTC.

The chain has TRBV7-2 and TRBJ2-7; D is perhaps TRBD2 (5 bases). CDR1 SGHTA and CDR2 FQGNSA come from the germline V gene. There are 11 residues in the CDR3. V gave up 7 bases and J gave up 3 bases, with 7 bases separating them. CDR3 coding DNA: TGTGCCAGCAATCGGGGCTACGAGCAGTACTTC. The encoded protein is CASNRGYEQYF.

V gene TRBV6-5 combines with J gene TRBJ2-1; TRBD2 agrees at 7 bases. The CDR3 covers 13 residues. Germline CDR1 is MNHEY and CDR2 is SVGAGI. The V segment lost 7 bases and the J segment 6 bases; nucleotides outside the gene matches: 6. The CDR3, as DNA: TGTGCCAGCAAGAAAGCGGGGCTCAATGAGCAGTTCTTC. This translates into CASKKAGLNEQFF.

This clone came up a few times. The chain links TRBV2 to TRBJ2-1; the match to TRBD2 covers 12 bases. CDR1 and CDR2 from the germline V gene are SNHLY and FYNNEI. The V segment lost 6 bases and the J segment 4 bases; nucleotides outside the gene matches: 4. The CDR3 runs 15 residues. The chain's CDR3 is CASRTTSGGYNEQFF. The CDR3 DNA is TGTGCCAGCAGAACCACTAGCGGGGGGTACAATGAGCAGTTCTTC.

This chain links TRBV6-1 with TRBJ1-1; the D is unclear. The germline gives CDR1 MNHNS, CDR2 SASEGT. V lost 5 bases and J lost 3, with 10 bases in between. This CDR3 region has 13 residues. The CDR3 coding sequence is TGTGCCAGCAGTAAAACCAAGGACACTGAAGCTTTCTTT. This translates into CASSKTKDTEAFF.